This entry lists 27 T cell receptor beta chains sequenced from one sample in a study of CD8 T cells in ankylosing spondylitis. A single record per CDR3 protein comes from TCRdb applying MiXCR to the 5' RACE reads. The sample carries roughly 190,000 distinct CDR3 sequences, around 13% recorded once. The specimen sequenced was blood, either unsorted or a sorted T cell fraction (not recorded which). These receptors were obtained from a male donor with ankylosing spondylitis or in good health (not recorded which).

In its sample, this clonotype was seen many times. This rearrangement joins TRBV29-1 to TRBJ2-7; 8 positions agree with TRBD2. In germline, CDR1 is SQVTM, CDR2 ANQGSEA. The V segment lost 6 bases and the J segment 2 bases; nucleotides outside the gene matches: 0. This CDR3 spans 11 amino acids. CDR3: CSVGGAYEQYF. The CDR3 nucleotides are TGCAGCGTCGGGGGGGCCTACGAGCAGTACTTC.

This clonotype was picked up a small number of times. The chain couples TRBV5-6 to TRBJ2-7, with 7 nucleotides matching TRBD1. The germline V gene encodes CDR1 SGHDT and CDR2 YYEEEE. CDR3 length equals 15 residues. Trimming at V came to 3 bases and at J to 7 bases, leaving 13 bases not matched to a gene. In DNA, the CDR3 is TGTGCCAGCAGCTATACCGGGACAGCCACGGAGGAGCAGTACTTC. This codes for CASSYTGTATEEQYF.

This clonotype turned up a few times. This chain connects TRBV11-2 to TRBJ1-3; D is possibly TRBD1 (5 bases). The CDR3 loop spans 17 amino acids. Trimming took 0 bases from V and 0 from J, leaving 12 bases between them. The V gene's germline CDR1 is SGHAT and CDR2 FQNNGV. The CDR3 DNA reads as TGTGCCAGCAGCTTAGACCTGGGGCAGAGCTCTGGAAACACCATATATTTT. Protein product: CASSLDLGQSSGNTIYF.

V is TRBV30 and J is TRBJ2-7; a weak D match, TRBD1 (5 bases). CDR3 size: 14 residues. CDR1 GTSNPN and CDR2 SVGIG come from the germline V gene (reference sequence). V lost 0 bases and J lost 2, with 11 bases in between. CDR3 loop: CAWSVGQGTYEQYF. The DNA for the CDR3 is TGTGCCTGGAGTGTAGGGCAGGGAACCTACGAGCAGTACTTC.

This clonotype was seen only a few times. The chain joins TRBV12-3 or TRBV12-4 to TRBJ1-5; 9 positions match TRBD1. The CDR3 covers 15 residues. V trimming: 3 bases; J trimming: 5 bases; junction bases outside the gene matches: 5. In nucleotides, the CDR3 is TGTGCCAGCAGTTTCCCGGGACAGGGCTATCAGCCCCAGCATTTT. It yields the protein CASSFPGQGYQPQHF.

The chain is built from TRBV20-1 and TRBJ2-7; 13 nucleotides align to TRBD2. The V gene's germline CDR1 is DFQATT and CDR2 SNEGSKA (reference sequence). Germline trimming cut 3 bases from V and 2 bases from J; bases unmatched to any gene: 13. The CDR3 runs to 18 residues. Here the CDR3 reads CSASSGLAGRSLTYEQYF. The CDR3 nucleotides read TGCAGTGCTAGTTCGGGACTAGCGGGAAGAAGCCTCACCTACGAGCAGTACTTC.

This clonotype was recorded a few times. The chain couples TRBV12-5 to TRBJ2-3, with 7 positions matching TRBD2. The CDR3 is 15 amino acids. Germline CDR1 LGHNT, CDR2 FRNRAP. J lost 1 base, V lost 3 bases, and 4 bases had no gene match. The DNA for the CDR3 is TGTGCTAGTGGTTTAACTAGCGCAGGCACAGATACGCAGTATTTT. Protein sequence: CASGLTSAGTDTQYF.

This clonotype was picked up a small number of times. This chain joins TRBV2 and TRBJ2-5; D gene ambiguous. Germline-derived CDR1 and CDR2 are SNHLY and FYNNEI. The V end lost 3 bases, the J end lost 2 bases, and 13 bases lay between the germline ends. This CDR3 comprises 15 residues. The CDR3 DNA reads as TGTGCCAGCAGTGATTTGGGAATAGCTCAAGAGACCCAGTACTTC. This codes for CASSDLGIAQETQYF. The variable domain in full, completed from reference TRBV2 and TRBJ2-5, reads EPEVTQTPSHQVTQMGQEVILRCVPISNHLYFYWYRQILGQKVEFLVSFYNNEISEKSEIFDDQFSVERPDGSNFTLKIRSTKLEDSAMYFCASSDLGIAQETQYFGPGTRLLVL.

The chain uses TRBV30 and TRBJ2-7; D gene unclear. Germline V gives CDR1 GTSNPN, CDR2 SVGIG (reference sequence). V lost 0 bases to trimming and J lost 4 bases, with 4 bases between them. This CDR3 contains 11 residues. CDR3 sequence: CAWSVGYEQYF. In DNA, the CDR3 is TGTGCCTGGAGTGTAGGGTACGAGCAGTACTTC.

In DNA form, the CDR3 reads TGTGCCAGCAGCTTGGGGACAGCGCCCTACGAGCAGTACTTC. The encoded protein is CASSLGTAPYEQYF. V is TRBV7-9 and J is TRBJ2-7; 7 bases align to TRBD1. V gave up 3 bases and J gave up 2 bases; unmatched junction bases: 4. The CDR3 covers 14 residues. From germline, CDR1 is SEHNR and CDR2 FQNEAQ (reference sequence).

The chain's CDR3 is CASGGPRNLNWSDTQYF. The CDR3 coding sequence is TGCGCCAGCGGGGGGCCCCGAAACTTAAATTGGTCAGATACGCAGTATTTT. The V and J genes are TRBV4-1 and TRBJ2-3; D is possibly TRBD1 or TRBD2 (6 bases each). Germline loops: CDR1 MGHRA, CDR2 YSYEKL. V gave up 8 bases and J gave up 4 bases, with 25 bases separating them. This CDR3 comprises 17 residues.

This clonotype came up a few times. This rearrangement joins TRBV12-3 or TRBV12-4 to TRBJ1-2; TRBD1 matches 9 bases. CDR3 length equals 15 residues. Trimming took 4 bases from V and 4 from J; bases not matched to a gene: 7. The CDR3 sequence: CASSSGTGRSYGYTF. CDR3 DNA sequence: TGTGCCAGCAGTTCCGGGACAGGGAGGAGCTATGGCTACACCTTC.

V gene TRBV9 combines with J gene TRBJ1-1; no reliable D call. This CDR3 comprises 13 residues. The V gene's germline CDR1 is SGDLS and CDR2 YYNGEE. Between the trimmed V and J ends, which lost 0 bases and 4 bases, there was a span of 7 bases. The CDR3 DNA follows: TGTGCCAGCAGCGTAGGTAAAGCCACTGAAGCTTTCTTT. It is translated as CASSVGKATEAFF.

V is TRBV7-2 and J is TRBJ1-6, with D possibly TRBD1 on 6 matching bases. V was shortened by 1 base and J by 8 bases, with 9 bases between the two germline ends. The CDR3 loop spans 14 amino acids. CDR1 is SGHTA and CDR2 is FQGNSA in the germline V gene. CDR3 in DNA: TGTGCCAGCAGCTTAGAGGGGGGCTATTCACCCCTCCACTTT. Its protein is CASSLEGGYSPLHF.

This chain joins TRBV3-1 and TRBJ2-5; TRBD1 matches 9 bases. Germline V gene sequence: CDR1 LGHDT, CDR2 YNNKEL (reference sequence). The V and J ends lost 10 bases and 7 bases, in that order; junction bases with no gene match: 22. This CDR3 has 17 amino acids. The CDR3 region is CATESGTGGAWRSTQYF. CDR3 nucleotide sequence: TGTGCCACCGAAAGCGGAACAGGGGGCGCCTGGCGGTCGACCCAGTACTTC.

The chain has TRBV12-3 or TRBV12-4 and TRBJ2-1; TRBD1 aligns across 10 bases. CDR3 length equals 14 residues. The J segment lost 7 bases and the V segment lost 7 bases, leaving 7 bases of the junction unmatched. This CDR3 reads CASMTGTGVNEQFF. CDR3 DNA: TGTGCCAGCATGACCGGGACAGGGGTTAATGAGCAGTTCTTC.

This clonotype has just a few counts. J is TRBJ1-1 and V is TRBV14, with TRBD1 matching 9 bases. The CDR3 is 14 amino acids. V lost 3 bases to trimming and J lost 3 bases; unmatched junction nucleotides: 2. Germline V lookup: CDR1 SGHDN, CDR2 FVKESK. CDR3 DNA: TGTGCCAGCAGCCAGCGACAGGGGGACACTGAAGCTTTCTTT. It encodes CASSQRQGDTEAFF.

This clonotype was picked up many times. The chain combines TRBV27 with TRBJ2-1, with 16 bases fitting TRBD2. With V trimmed by 2 bases and J by 8 bases, 6 bases remained unmatched. The CDR3 covers 17 residues. Germline V gene sequence: CDR1 MNHEY, CDR2 SMNVEV (reference sequence). The CDR3 DNA reads as TGTGCCAGCAGTTTAGAGGGACTAGCGGGAGGGGGGGATGAGCAGTTCTTC. Translating it yields CASSLEGLAGGGDEQFF.

This clonotype occurred a few times. The chain uses TRBV12-3 or TRBV12-4 and TRBJ2-3; D possibly corresponds to TRBD1 (5 bases). The CDR3 is made up of 12 amino acids. The V gene lost 6 bases and the J gene lost 6 bases, with 10 bases spanning the gap. In DNA, the CDR3 is TGTGCCAGCAGCCAGGGTTTGGATACGCAGTATTTT. This gives the protein CASSQGLDTQYF.

This clonotype was detected only a few times. The chain links TRBV6-5 to TRBJ2-3; D possibly matches TRBD1 or TRBD2 (5 bases each). The germline V gene has CDR1 MNHEY and CDR2 SVGAGI. Trimming cost V 3 bases and J 3 bases, with 16 bases left between them. This CDR3 contains 16 residues. DNA for the CDR3: TGTGCCAGCAGTTATCGGGCGATAGAGGGGACAGATACGCAGTATTTT. Residues: CASSYRAIEGTDTQYF.

This clonotype was picked up a small number of times. The J gene is TRBJ2-7, the V gene TRBV7-9, with 9 bases matching TRBD1. The J segment lost 4 bases and the V segment lost 5 bases, leaving 9 bases of the junction unmatched. The CDR3 totals 15 residues. Germline V gives CDR1 SEHNR, CDR2 FQNEAQ (reference sequence). The CDR3 DNA is TGTGCCAGCAGCAATACCGGGACAGGGTCTTACGAGCAGTACTTC. The encoded protein is CASSNTGTGSYEQYF.

This chain uses TRBV9 with TRBJ2-5; TRBD2 aligns across 14 bases. CDR1 and CDR2 from the germline V gene are SGDLS and YYNGEE. The CDR3 spans 22 residues. The trim removed 4 bases at V and 4 bases at J, leaving 24 bases unmatched. In nucleotides, the CDR3 is TGTGCCAGCAGCTCGCTATTCCCCGGGACTAGCGGGAGCCCGAATATGAGAGAGACCCAGTACTTC. This codes for CASSSLFPGTSGSPNMRETQYF.

As to this clonotype: A read error may explain this, as a much larger clone is one base away. This likely comes from a read error, as the CDR3 has no conserved phenylalanine or tryptophan at its end. Here the CDR3 reads CASSQDQGQGTYEQYL. CDR3 coding DNA: TGCGCCAGCAGCCAAGATCAGGGACAGGGAACCTACGAGCAGTACTTG. The rearrangement joins TRBV4-1 to TRBJ2-7, with 9 bases lining up with TRBD1. Germline trimming cut 0 bases from V and 2 bases from J; bases unmatched to any gene: 5. The germline V gene has CDR1 MGHRA and CDR2 YSYEKL. The CDR3 consists of 16 residues.

This clonotype appeared many times. The chain has TRBV5-1 and TRBJ2-1, with 7 bases that match TRBD2. The V gene's germline CDR1 is SGHRS and CDR2 YFSETQ. V lost 1 base, J lost 2 bases, and 6 bases stayed unmatched. The CDR3 totals 16 residues. The CDR3 DNA sequence: TGCGCCAGCAGCTTGCCGGGGGAGGGTCCCTACAATGAGCAGTTCTTC. It translates to CASSLPGEGPYNEQFF.

This clonotype has more than one count but fewer than ten. This chain connects TRBV4-1 to TRBJ2-1, with a weak D call TRBD2 (5 bases). Trimming shortened V by 2 bases and J by 8 bases, and 10 bases separated the two germline ends. CDR3 length: 13 residues. Germline CDR1 and CDR2: MGHRA and YSYEKL. CDR3 protein: CASSQSSVDEQFF. The CDR3 bases are TGCGCCAGCAGCCAAAGTAGCGTCGATGAGCAGTTCTTC.

This clonotype came up many times. V gene TRBV12-3 or TRBV12-4 combines with J gene TRBJ1-1, with D unresolved. V dropped 5 bases and J dropped 5 bases, with 9 bases sitting between them. This CDR3 is built from 12 residues. CDR3 in amino acids: CASSPGWTEAFF. The CDR3, as DNA: TGTGCCAGCAGTCCCGGGTGGACTGAAGCTTTCTTT.

There are many counts of this clonotype. The V gene is TRBV12-3 or TRBV12-4, the J gene TRBJ2-5; D remains ambiguous. The germline V and J ends were trimmed by 2 bases and 7 bases, with 8 bases remaining between them. The CDR3 spans 12 residues. The DNA for the CDR3 is TGTGCCAGCAGTTTATTCGATGGGACCCAGTACTTC. It is translated as CASSLFDGTQYF.